This T cell receptor (beta chain) was documented in a study of blood T cell repertoires in COVID-19. Looking at the study overall: The United States, Italy and Spain supplied acute and convalescent COVID-19 samples. The analysed material was cDNA or gDNA that came from T cells, B-cell-depleted T cells, or PBMCs.

The germline V gene encodes CDR1 SNHLY and CDR2 FYNNEI. The CDR3 has 13 amino acids. Between the trimmed V and J ends, which lost 7 bases and 5 bases, there was a span of 14 bases. Authors' processing steps: Reference gene primer amplification gave nucleated cell count estimates. Repertoires were generated with immunoSEQ multiplex PCR, while TCRdb's copy carries only in-frame clones and drops some. V, J and clone size are those of that table, while D and trimming were read from the DNA. The data show 120,000 or so clones, 60% to 80% seen once. This sequence joins TRBV2 and TRBJ1-2; a weak D match, TRBD1 (6 bases). Sequencing used peripheral blood. The clonotype comes from a man aged 55 to 70 with acute or convalescent COVID-19. DNA for the CDR3: TGTGCCAGCACGGGGGGCGCGGGGTATGGCTACACCTTC. It yields the protein CASTGGAGYGYTF.